This is a list of T cell receptor beta chains from one sample in a study of blood T cell repertoires in COVID-19. Assay: immunoSEQ multiplex PCR; the TCRdb copy retains only in-frame clones and omits some. The repertoire holds roughly 280,000 clones, with approximately 85% as singletons. The sample was peripheral blood. These receptor sequences come from a woman aged 70 to 79 with acute or convalescent COVID-19. CDR3s include the opening cysteine and the closing phenylalanine or tryptophan. D genes are given only for firm matches.

12 | TRBJ2-2 | NA | TRBV7-8 | CASSHEAGELFF | TGTGCCAGCAGCCACGAGGCCGGGGAGCTGTTTTTT
18 | TRBJ2-3 | NA | TRBV19 | CASRGQVGQAGVTDTQYF | TGTGCCAGTAGGGGACAGGTGGGCCAGGCGGGGGTGACAGATACGCAGTATTTT
14 | TRBJ1-2 | NA | TRBV5-4 | CASSLIQTPYGYTF | TGTGCCAGCAGCTTGATACAGACCCCCTATGGCTACACCTTC
17 | TRBJ1-2 | NA | TRBV29-1 | CSVEEIGAGAPDYGYTF | TGCAGCGTTGAAGAGATCGGTGCAGGGGCGCCTGACTATGGCTACACCTTC
15 | TRBJ2-3 | TRBD1 | TRBV19 | CASSLGQGWSDTQYF | TGTGCCAGTAGTCTTGGACAGGGCTGGTCAGATACGCAGTATTTT
13 | TRBJ2-7 | NA | TRBV7-9 | CASSLVNSYEQYF | TGTGCCAGCAGCTTAGTAAATTCCTACGAGCAGTACTTC
14 | TRBJ2-5 | NA | TRBV5-4 | CASSLKVSGETQYF | TGTGCCAGCAGCTTGAAGGTCTCCGGGGAGACCCAGTACTTC
15 | TRBJ1-6 | TRBD1 | TRBV2 | CASSDRVVSNSPLHF | TGTGCCAGCTCGGACAGGGTAGTAAGTAATTCACCCCTCCACTTT
13 | TRBJ1-1 | NA | TRBV10-2 | CATRALMNTEAFF | TGCGCAACCAGGGCCCTGATGAACACTGAAGCTTTCTTT
17 | TRBJ2-7 | TRBD1 | TRBV29-1 | CSVLQDRGYPGAYEQYF | TGCAGCGTTCTCCAAGACAGGGGGTACCCTGGGGCCTACGAGCAGTACTTC
15 | TRBJ1-4 | NA | TRBV19 | CASSTRQATNEKLFF | TGTGCCAGTAGTACGAGACAGGCAACTAATGAAAAACTGTTTTTT
13 | TRBJ1-6 | TRBD1 | TRBV19 | CASSKGTVSPLHF | TGTGCCAGTAGTAAAGGGACAGTTTCACCCCTCCACTTT
13 | TRBJ2-3 | NA | TRBV30 | CAWRQSGVNTQYF | TGTGCCTGGAGGCAATCAGGGGTAAATACGCAGTATTTT
15 | TRBJ2-1 | NA | TRBV9 | CASSVGLTSYNEQFF | TGTGCCAGCAGCGTGGGACTTACCTCCTACAATGAGCAGTTCTTC
13 | TRBJ2-1 | NA | TRBV6-5 | CATSNDPGNEQFF | TGTGCCACCTCTAACGATCCAGGGAATGAGCAGTTCTTC